This T cell receptor (beta chain) was identified in a study of naive and memory T cell subsets. Four PCR rounds used nested alpha and beta constant region primers plus the SP2 primer. For blood and skin samples, reverse transcription used TCR alpha and beta constant primers. TCRdb reprocessed the 5' RACE reads with MiXCR, giving one entry per CDR3 protein. Of roughly 56,000 distinct CDR3 sequences in the sample, 7.2% were seen once. Only a few counts were recorded for this clonotype. TCR cDNA received a 3' ligated oligonucleotide that carried a UMI. RNA was extracted from roughly 2.5 ml of whole blood of healthy adults. The TCR comes from a male donor in good health.

The CDR3 bases are TGTGCCAGCAGTGCGGGAGAATACGAGCAGTACTTC. Protein product: CASSAGEYEQYF. The gene calls are TRBV6-2 or TRBV6-3 and TRBJ2-7, with 7 nucleotides matching TRBD2. Germline-derived CDR1 and CDR2 are MNHEY and SVGEGT. The CDR3 spans 12 residues. V gave up 5 bases and J gave up 4 bases; unmatched junction bases: 2.